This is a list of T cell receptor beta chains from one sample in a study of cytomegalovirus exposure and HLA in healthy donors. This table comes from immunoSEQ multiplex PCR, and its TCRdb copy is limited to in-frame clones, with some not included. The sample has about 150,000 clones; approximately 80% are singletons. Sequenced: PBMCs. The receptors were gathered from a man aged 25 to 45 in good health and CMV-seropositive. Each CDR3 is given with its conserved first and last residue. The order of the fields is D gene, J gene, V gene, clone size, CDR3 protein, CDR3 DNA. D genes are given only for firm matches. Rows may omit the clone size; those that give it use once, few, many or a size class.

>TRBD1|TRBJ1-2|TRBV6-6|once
CASTHDGDSYGYTF
TGTGCCAGCACGCACGACGGGGACAGCTATGGCTACACCTTC
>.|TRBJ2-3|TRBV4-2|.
CASSQMRGTDTQYF
TGTGCCAGCAGCCAAATGCGGGGCACAGATACGCAGTATTTT
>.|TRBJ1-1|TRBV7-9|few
CASSRGGNTEAFF
TGTGCCAGCAGCCGTGGCGGGAACACTGAAGCTTTCTTT
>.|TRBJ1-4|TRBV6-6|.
CASSYSAGTGNEKLFF
TGTGCCAGCAGTTACTCAGCCGGGACTGGGAATGAAAAACTGTTTTTT
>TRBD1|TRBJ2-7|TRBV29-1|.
CSVRDRIYEQYF
TGCAGCGTGCGGGACAGGATCTACGAGCAGTACTTC
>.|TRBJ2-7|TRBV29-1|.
CSVGEETKQYF
TGCAGCGTTGGTGAAGAGACTAAGCAGTACTTC
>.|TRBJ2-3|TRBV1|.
CTSSQVILAGGGDTQYF
TGCACCAGCAGCCAAGTAATCCTAGCGGGTGGGGGGGATACGCAGTATTTT
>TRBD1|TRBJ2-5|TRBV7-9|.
CASSLGDRGQGETQYF
TGTGCCAGCAGCTTAGGGGACAGGGGGCAGGGAGAGACCCAGTACTTC
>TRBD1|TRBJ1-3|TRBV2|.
CASRGTAGNTIYF
TGTGCCAGCAGGGGGACAGCTGGAAACACCATATATTTT
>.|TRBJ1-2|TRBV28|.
CASRKPGSYGYTF
TGTGCCAGCAGAAAACCGGGGTCCTATGGCTACACCTTC
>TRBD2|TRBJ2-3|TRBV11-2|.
CASSSLAGVIDTQYF
TGTGCCAGCAGCTCCTTAGCGGGAGTGATAGATACGCAGTATTTT
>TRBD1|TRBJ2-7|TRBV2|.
CASSATGVSYEQYF
TGTGCCAGCAGTGCGACAGGGGTCTCCTACGAGCAGTACTTC
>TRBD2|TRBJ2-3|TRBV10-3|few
CAISESSSGSSDTQYF
TGTGCCATCAGTGAGTCATCCAGCGGGAGTTCAGATACGCAGTATTTT
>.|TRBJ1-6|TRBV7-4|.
CASSRITTTGSGYSPLHF
TGTGCCAGCAGCCGGATTACCACGACAGGTTCTGGGTATTCACCCCTCCACTTT
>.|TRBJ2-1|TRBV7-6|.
CASSSWDGGDNEQFF
TGTGCCAGCAGCTCTTGGGACGGGGGTGACAATGAGCAGTTCTTC